The 29 T cell receptor beta chains reported below all come from one sample, sequenced in a study of CD8+CD57+ T cells in acquired aplastic anemia. It was genomic DNA that served as the template for profiling TCR beta VDJ and CDR3. MiXCR, run by TCRdb on the reads, gives a single entry per CDR3 protein. The sample yields 55,000 to 80,000 distinct CDR3 sequences, approximately 51% seen once. The sequenced material came from sorted CD4+, CD8+, or CD8+CD57+ T cells (not recorded which) from PBMCs. The receptors were sampled from a human donor in good health, serving as a control.

V usage is TRBV7-2 and J usage is TRBJ2-7; TRBD1 agrees at 7 bases. CDR1 and CDR2 (germline): SGHTA, FQGNSA. V shed 5 bases and J 4 bases; nucleotides not matched to a gene: 11. CDR3 size: 15 residues. The CDR3 reads CASSQLVGTDYEQYF. The CDR3 nucleotides are TGTGCCAGCAGCCAATTGGTGGGGACAGATTACGAGCAGTACTTC.

The chain is built from TRBV10-1 and TRBJ2-5; no firm D call. Trimming removed 0 bases from V and 5 bases from J, with 10 bases in between. The CDR3 is 14 amino acids. Germline CDR1 WNHNN, CDR2 SYGVQD (reference sequence). CDR3 sequence reads: CASSESRAPETQYF. The CDR3 region has the DNA TGCGCCAGCAGTGAGTCGCGCGCCCCGGAGACCCAGTACTTC.

This clonotype was detected only once. The junction departs from the called germline gene at one end, perhaps through a read error. V usage is TRBV15 and J usage is TRBJ1-2, with 7 bases aligning to TRBD1. The CDR3 is 15 residues long. Germline V gene sequence: CDR1 LNHNV, CDR2 YYDKDF (reference sequence). CDR3 sequence: CASSLTGTANYGYTF. The CDR3 DNA reads TGTGCCAGCAGCCTAACCGGGACAGCGAACTATGGCTACACCTTC.

This clonotype occurred many times. CDR3 nucleotides: TGTGCCAGCAGCCCGCCCCTGAACTACTATGGCTACACCTTC. It codes for CASSPPLNYYGYTF. The chain employs TRBV7-9 and TRBJ1-2; D gene uncertain. The CDR3 runs to 14 residues. Germline assignment: CDR1 SEHNR and CDR2 FQNEAQ (reference sequence). Trimming left V 5 bases short and J 3 bases short, with 13 bases between. The entire variable domain, with the rest obtained from reference TRBV7-9 and TRBJ1-2, is as follows: DTGVSQNPRHKITKRGQNVTFRCDPISEHNRLYWYRQTLGQGPEFLTYFQNEAQLEKSRLLSDRFSAERPKGSFSTLEIQRTEQGDSAMYLCASSPPLNYYGYTFGSGTRLTVV.

The sample holds a few counts of this clonotype. The gene calls are TRBV29-1 and TRBJ2-2; TRBD2 agrees at 9 bases. Looked up from germline, CDR1 is SQVTM and CDR2 is ANQGSEA. J was trimmed by 5 bases and V by 3 bases; bases with no gene match: 4. This CDR3 is 14 amino acids long. The CDR3 DNA reads TGCAGCGTTGATAGGGCGGGGGGGACCGGGGAGCTGTTTTTT. This translates into CSVDRAGGTGELFF.

This chain uses TRBV5-1 with TRBJ2-7, with 10 bases matching TRBD2. Germline trimming cut 3 bases from V and 6 bases from J; bases unmatched to any gene: 9. CDR1 SGHRS and CDR2 YFSETQ come from the germline V gene. The CDR3 is 15 residues long. The CDR3 DNA reads as TGCGCCAGCAGCTGGAGACTAGCGGGCAGGGCCGAGCAGTACTTC. It yields the protein CASSWRLAGRAEQYF.

This clonotype was seen many times. V is TRBV19 and J is TRBJ2-7; D is unresolved. This CDR3 has 15 residues. V was trimmed by 3 bases and J by 3 bases, leaving 15 bases between them. Germline loops: CDR1 LNHDA, CDR2 SQIVND (reference sequence). The CDR3: CASSIDLGLLYEQYF. The CDR3 coding sequence is TGTGCCAGTAGTATTGATTTGGGGTTGCTCTACGAGCAGTACTTC.

The rearrangement uses TRBV12-3 or TRBV12-4 and TRBJ1-1; D may be TRBD1 (5 bases). This CDR3 has 13 residues. V was shortened by 5 bases and J by 2 bases, with 9 bases between the two germline ends. The CDR3 loop is CASSLWDNTEAFF. CDR3 DNA: TGTGCCAGCAGTCTTTGGGACAACACTGAAGCTTTCTTT.

J is TRBJ2-7 and V is TRBV4-2; D call uncertain. V lost 1 base to trimming and J lost 3 bases, with 10 bases between them. Germline V gene sequence: CDR1 LGHNA, CDR2 YNFKEQ. This CDR3 is 14 amino acids long. The CDR3 is CASSQVGTNYEQYF. In DNA form, the CDR3 reads TGTGCCAGCAGCCAAGTTGGCACAAACTACGAGCAGTACTTC.

This clonotype was seen at least ten times. The chain links TRBV7-9 to TRBJ2-1; perhaps D is TRBD1 or TRBD2 (7 bases each). The CDR3 loop spans 12 amino acids. With 6 bases removed from V and 10 bases from J, the gap between germline ends came to 13 bases. CDR1 and CDR2 (germline): SEHNR, FQNEAQ (reference sequence). The CDR3 reads CASRPGGDEQFF. The CDR3 nucleotides are TGTGCCAGCAGACCAGGGGGGGACGAGCAGTTCTTC.

This chain links TRBV19 with TRBJ1-2; 7 bases fit TRBD1. Looked up from germline, CDR1 is LNHDA and CDR2 is SQIVND (reference sequence). V gave up 1 base and J gave up 7 bases; unmatched junction bases: 6. The CDR3 runs 14 residues. The chain's CDR3 is CASSIGDRVGGYTF. The CDR3 nucleotides read TGTGCCAGTAGTATAGGAGACAGGGTCGGTGGCTACACCTTC. The whole variable domain, remainder taken from reference TRBV19 and TRBJ1-2, is DGGITQSPKYLFRKEGQNVTLSCEQNLNHDAMYWYRQDPGQGLRLIYYSQIVNDFQKGDIAEGYSVSREKKESFPLTVTSAQKNPTAFYLCASSIGDRVGGYTFGSGTRLTVV.

The rearrangement links TRBV10-1 to TRBJ2-1; the D gene is possibly TRBD2 (6 bases). Germline loops: CDR1 WNHNN, CDR2 SYGVQD (reference sequence). Trimming took off 5 bases at V and 12 bases at J, with 11 bases between the two ends. This CDR3 region has 11 residues. CDR3 region: CASSIGTSQFF. CDR3 bases: TGCGCCAGCAGTATCGGGACTTCGCAGTTCTTC.

The gene calls are TRBV24-1 and TRBJ1-1; D is ambiguous. Germline CDR1 reads KGHDR; CDR2 reads SFDVKD. The CDR3 length is 13 residues. Between the trimmed V and J ends, which lost 6 bases and 0 bases, there was a span of 7 bases. CDR3 in amino acids: CATSTAMNTEAFF. CDR3 DNA: TGTGCCACCAGTACAGCCATGAACACTGAAGCTTTCTTT.

The chain recombines TRBV19 with TRBJ2-2; D is perhaps TRBD2 (6 bases). The ends were cut back, 2 bases at V and 4 bases at J, with 11 bases in the middle. The germline CDR1 and CDR2 sequences are LNHDA and SQIVND (reference sequence). This CDR3 has 15 amino acids. CDR3 DNA: TGTGCCAGTAGTATATACCCCGGGGGCACCGGGGAGCTGTTTTTT. It translates to CASSIYPGGTGELFF.

The chain uses TRBV20-1 and TRBJ2-7; 9 bases line up with TRBD1. The trim removed 5 bases at V and 1 base at J, leaving 3 bases unmatched. This CDR3 region has 13 residues. Germline CDR1 DFQATT, CDR2 SNEGSKA (reference sequence). The chain's CDR3 is CSASGTGSYEQYF. The CDR3 DNA sequence: TGCAGTGCTTCCGGGACAGGGTCCTACGAGCAGTACTTC.

This clonotype was counted ten times or more. V usage is TRBV10-2 and J usage is TRBJ2-1, with a possible D match to TRBD2 (5 bases). V lost 0 bases and J lost 6, with 9 bases in between. The CDR3 loop spans 14 amino acids. CDR1 is WSHSY and CDR2 is SAAADI in the germline V gene. The CDR3 DNA sequence: TGCGCCAGCAGTGAGTCTACCGGGATCAATGAGCAGTTCTTC. It codes for CASSESTGINEQFF.

V gene TRBV20-1 combines with J gene TRBJ2-7; 9 bases line up with TRBD1. Germline CDR1 DFQATT, CDR2 SNEGSKA (reference sequence). Trimming removed 6 bases from V and 6 bases from J; junction bases left unmatched: 3. The CDR3 sequence is 11 residues long. The CDR3 DNA reads as TGCAGTGCACAGGGGGCGTCCGAGCAGTACTTC. Amino acids: CSAQGASEQYF.

The V call is TRBV29-1, the J call TRBJ1-2; 12 bases align to TRBD1. The J segment lost 4 bases and the V segment lost 6 bases, leaving 9 bases of the junction unmatched. The CDR3 covers 15 residues. The germline gives CDR1 SQVTM, CDR2 ANQGSEA. CDR3 nucleotide sequence: TGCAGCGTCGCCGGGACAGGGGGCATTTTCTATGGCTACACCTTC. Residues: CSVAGTGGIFYGYTF.

This clonotype was found many times. The chain is built from TRBV5-4 and TRBJ2-1; D not resolved. The V gene lost 1 base and the J gene lost 7 bases, with 6 bases spanning the gap. CDR1 and CDR2 (germline): SGHNT, YYREEE (reference sequence). This CDR3 has 12 amino acids. CDR3 nucleotide sequence: TGTGCCAGCAGCTTGTATTTTAATGAGCAGTTCTTC. Encoded protein: CASSLYFNEQFF.

This chain uses TRBV7-2 with TRBJ1-1; no reliable D call. In germline, CDR1 is SGHTA, CDR2 FQGNSA. The germline V and J ends were trimmed by 11 bases and 0 bases, with 13 bases remaining between them. This CDR3 is built from 13 residues. CDR3 in amino acids: CTLRIELNTEAFF. CDR3 nucleotide sequence: TGTACCCTCCGAATCGAGCTGAACACTGAAGCTTTCTTT.

There are many counts of this clonotype. The chain links TRBV19 to TRBJ1-4; the match to TRBD1 covers 11 bases. Per the germline V gene, CDR1 is LNHDA and CDR2 is SQIVND (reference sequence). With V trimmed by 3 bases and J by 8 bases, 11 bases remained unmatched. The CDR3 is 17 residues long. This CDR3 is CASSMADRGRAGEKLFF. The CDR3 DNA reads TGTGCCAGTAGTATGGCGGACAGGGGGCGGGCCGGCGAAAAACTGTTTTTT.

The chain couples TRBV25-1 to TRBJ1-2; D uncertain. Trimming removed 3 bases from V and 3 bases from J, with 5 bases in between. The length of the CDR3 is 12 residues. CDR1 MGHDK and CDR2 SYGVNS come from the germline V gene. CDR3: CASSETDYGYTF. CDR3 in DNA: TGTGCCAGCAGTGAGACGGACTATGGCTACACCTTC.

In this sample, this clonotype turned up many times. The chain carries TRBV27 and TRBJ2-7; perhaps D is TRBD1 or TRBD2 (5 bases each). In germline, CDR1 is MNHEY, CDR2 SMNVEV (reference sequence). The CDR3 runs to 17 residues. Trimming shortened V by 3 bases and J by 0 bases, and 18 bases separated the two germline ends. In DNA, the CDR3 is TGTGCCAGCAGTTTGGGATCTTCGGCAGGGAGCTCCTACGAGCAGTACTTC. It is translated as CASSLGSSAGSSYEQYF.

This clonotype has a handful of counts. A single base separates this from a much larger clone, so it may be a read error. Likely a read error: the CDR3 ends without its conserved phenylalanine or tryptophan. V is TRBV11-2 and J is TRBJ1-6; 7 bases match TRBD1. V shed 0 bases and J 5 bases; nucleotides not matched to a gene: 16. Germline CDR1 is SGHAT and CDR2 is FQNNGV. CDR3 length: 20 amino acids. CDR3 coding DNA: TGTGCCAGCAGCTTAGATCTAGGGGGAGACAGGGTTGAAGATAATTCACCCCTCCACTGT. This gives the protein CASSLDLGGDRVEDNSPLHC.

The V gene is TRBV7-9, the J gene TRBJ2-7; 9 bases agree with TRBD1. The CDR3 contains 14 residues. Germline V lookup: CDR1 SEHNR, CDR2 FQNEAQ (reference sequence). The V segment lost 5 bases and the J segment 3 bases; nucleotides outside the gene matches: 5. CDR3 DNA: TGTGCCAGCAGCAGGACAGGGGCCAACTACGAGCAGTACTTC. It codes for CASSRTGANYEQYF.

The chain combines TRBV20-1 with TRBJ2-1; the match to TRBD2 covers 11 bases. Trimming removed 6 bases from V and 4 bases from J; junction bases left unmatched: 5. This CDR3 is built from 14 residues. CDR1 and CDR2 from the germline V gene are DFQATT and SNEGSKA (reference sequence). The CDR3 nucleotides read TGCAGTGCGCTGGGGACTAGCGGATACAATGAGCAGTTCTTC. Its protein is CSALGTSGYNEQFF.

In its sample, this clonotype was seen a few times. The CDR3 bases are TGTGCCACCAGCAGCCTCAGCGGGGCTAACTATGGCTACACCTTC. The encoded protein is CATSSLSGANYGYTF. This sequence joins TRBV15 and TRBJ1-2, with unresolved D. Trimming left V 3 bases short and J 0 bases short, with 11 bases between. This CDR3 region has 15 residues. Germline V lookup: CDR1 LNHNV, CDR2 YYDKDF (reference sequence).

This clonotype was seen a few times. This could be a read error, since a much larger clone is one nucleotide away. The chain has TRBV27 and TRBJ1-2; no clear D gene. Germline lookup yields CDR1 MNHEY and CDR2 SMNVEV (reference sequence). V was trimmed by 6 bases and J by 6 bases, leaving 11 bases between them. The CDR3 has 12 residues. The CDR3 region is CASRSIGHGYTF. CDR3 sequence (DNA): TGTGCCAGCAGGTCGATAGGGCATGGCTACACCTTC.

The chain combines TRBV24-1 with TRBJ2-1; no clear D. The CDR3 contains 13 residues. Deletions cut 4 bases from V and 5 bases from J, with 8 bases between. Looked up from germline, CDR1 is KGHDR and CDR2 is SFDVKD. CDR3 sequence: CATSDTDNNEQFF. The CDR3 nucleotides are TGTGCCACCAGTGACACAGATAACAATGAGCAGTTCTTC.